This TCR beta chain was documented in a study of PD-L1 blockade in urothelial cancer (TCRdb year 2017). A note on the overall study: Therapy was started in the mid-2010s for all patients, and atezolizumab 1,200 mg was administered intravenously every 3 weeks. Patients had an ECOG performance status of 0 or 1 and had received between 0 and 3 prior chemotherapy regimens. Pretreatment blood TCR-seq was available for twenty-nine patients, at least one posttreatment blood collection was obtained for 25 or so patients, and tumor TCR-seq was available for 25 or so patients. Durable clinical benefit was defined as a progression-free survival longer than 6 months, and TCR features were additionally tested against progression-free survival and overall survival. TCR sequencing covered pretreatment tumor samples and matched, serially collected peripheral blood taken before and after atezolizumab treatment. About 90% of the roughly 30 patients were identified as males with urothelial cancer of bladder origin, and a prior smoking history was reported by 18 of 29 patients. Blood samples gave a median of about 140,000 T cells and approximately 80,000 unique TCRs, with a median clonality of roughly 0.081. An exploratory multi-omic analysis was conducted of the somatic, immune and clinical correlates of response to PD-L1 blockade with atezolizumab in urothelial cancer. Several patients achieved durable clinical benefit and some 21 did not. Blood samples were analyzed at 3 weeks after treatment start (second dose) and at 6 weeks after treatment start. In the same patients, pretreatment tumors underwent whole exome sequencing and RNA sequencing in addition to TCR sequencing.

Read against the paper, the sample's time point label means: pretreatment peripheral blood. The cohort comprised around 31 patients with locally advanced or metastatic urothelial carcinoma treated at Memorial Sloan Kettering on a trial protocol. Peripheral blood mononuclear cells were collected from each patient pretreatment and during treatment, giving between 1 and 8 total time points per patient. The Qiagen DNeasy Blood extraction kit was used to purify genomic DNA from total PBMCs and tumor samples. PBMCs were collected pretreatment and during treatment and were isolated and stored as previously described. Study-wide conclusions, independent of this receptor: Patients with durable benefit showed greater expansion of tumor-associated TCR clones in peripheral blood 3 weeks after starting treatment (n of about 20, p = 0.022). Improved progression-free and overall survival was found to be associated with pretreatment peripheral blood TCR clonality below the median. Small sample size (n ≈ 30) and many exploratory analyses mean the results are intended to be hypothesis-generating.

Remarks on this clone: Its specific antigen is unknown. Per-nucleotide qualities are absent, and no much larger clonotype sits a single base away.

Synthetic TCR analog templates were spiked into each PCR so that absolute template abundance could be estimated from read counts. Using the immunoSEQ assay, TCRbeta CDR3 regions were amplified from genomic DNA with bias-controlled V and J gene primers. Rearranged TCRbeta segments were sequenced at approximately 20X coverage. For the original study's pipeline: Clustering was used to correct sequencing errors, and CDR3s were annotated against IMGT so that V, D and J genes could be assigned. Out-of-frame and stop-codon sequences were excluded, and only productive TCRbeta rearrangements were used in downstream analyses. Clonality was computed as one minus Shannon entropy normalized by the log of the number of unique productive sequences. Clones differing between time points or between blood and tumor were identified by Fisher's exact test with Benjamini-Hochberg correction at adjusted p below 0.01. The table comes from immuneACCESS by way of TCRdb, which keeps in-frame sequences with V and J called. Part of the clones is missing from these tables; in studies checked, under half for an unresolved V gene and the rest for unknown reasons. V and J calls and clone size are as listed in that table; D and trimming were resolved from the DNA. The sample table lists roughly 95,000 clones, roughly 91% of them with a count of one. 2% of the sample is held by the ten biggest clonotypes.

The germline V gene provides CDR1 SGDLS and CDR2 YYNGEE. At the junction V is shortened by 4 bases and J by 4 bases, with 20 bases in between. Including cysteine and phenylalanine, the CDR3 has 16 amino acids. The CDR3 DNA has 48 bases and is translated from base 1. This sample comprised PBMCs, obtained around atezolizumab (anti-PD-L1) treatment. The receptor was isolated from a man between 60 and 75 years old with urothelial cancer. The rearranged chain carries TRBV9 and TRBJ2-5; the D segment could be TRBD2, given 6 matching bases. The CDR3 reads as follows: CASSFTTGEVLETQYF. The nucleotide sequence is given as TGTGCCAGCAGCTTTACGACGGGGGAGGTTTTAGAGACCCAGTACTTC.